This T cell receptor beta chain was profiled in a study of T-cell memory formation after mild COVID-19. Findings of the study overall: There were some responding clones in pre-infection memory, which suggested that cross-reactive memory had joined.

The CDR3 runs to 18 residues. Germline trimming cut 0 bases from V and 3 bases from J; bases unmatched to any gene: 4. Germline lookup yields CDR1 SGHDT and CDR2 YYEEEE. TCRdb independently ran MiXCR on the 5' RACE reads; one entry per CDR3 protein. The table shows hundreds of thousands of distinct CDR3 sequences, with roughly 14% occurring only once. This clonotype was observed a handful of times. Antigen specificity is unknown. Specimen: PBMCs or a T cell subset sorted from them (not recorded which). The V call is TRBV5-6, the J call TRBJ2-2; 14 nucleotides match TRBD2. This clonotype was obtained from a young man who had mild COVID-19 (a few samples of this study predate the infection). Cell type and time point are not known. The CDR3 DNA reads as TGTGCCAGCAGCTTGGCCGGACTAGCGGGGGGACACACCGGGGAGCTGTTTTTT. Protein product: CASSLAGLAGGHTGELFF.